A selection of T cell receptor beta chains follows, all from one sample in a study of shared clonotypes between healthy human individuals. TCRdb's table, derived via immunoSEQ multiplex PCR, lists solely in-frame clones and lacks some. This sample carries roughly 2.5 million clones, 85% to 95% of them seen once, and the ten largest clones take about 0.13%. The sequenced sample was naive CD4+ T cells sorted from blood. The receptors were gathered from a man aged 18 to 29 in good health. Each CDR3 is given with its conserved first and last residue. The D gene is left open where the match is weak. A row's size may be missing; if present it is once, few, many or a size class.

clone_size j_call d_call v_call cdr3_nt cdr3_aa
NA TRBJ1-6 NA TRBV11-2 TGTGCCAGCAGCTTCGCCATAAATTCACCCCTCCACTTT CASSFAINSPLHF
NA TRBJ2-7 NA TRBV16 TGTGCCAGCAGCCAATCAGGTGGCTCCTACGAGCAGTACTTC CASSQSGGSYEQYF
NA TRBJ2-5 TRBD2 TRBV19 TGTGCCAGTAGTGCTAGCGGGGGGGCGGAGACCCAGTACTTC CASSASGGAETQYF
NA TRBJ1-5 NA TRBV7-2 TGTGCCAGCAGCTTAGAGGGTCAGCCCCAGCATTTT CASSLEGQPQHF
NA TRBJ2-2 NA TRBV5-1 TGCGCCAGCAGCACAATGGGACAAACCGGGGAGCTGTTTTTT CASSTMGQTGELFF
NA TRBJ1-2 NA TRBV9 TGTGCCAGCAGCGCACAGAACTATGGCTACACCTTC CASSAQNYGYTF
NA TRBJ1-2 NA TRBV10-3 TGTGCCATCAGTGAGGGGTCGCCCTATGGCTACACCTTC CAISEGSPYGYTF
NA TRBJ2-7 TRBD1 TRBV12-5 TGTGCTAGTGGGCGGACCGGGACAGGGCCCTACGAGCAGTACTTC CASGRTGTGPYEQYF
NA TRBJ2-5 NA TRBV7-2 TGTGCCAGCAGCTTAGAGGTCCCCCTGCCCCAGTACTTC CASSLEVPLPQYF
NA TRBJ2-1 TRBD1 TRBV25-1 TGTGCCAGCAGTGAATGGGGACAGATTTCTTACAATGAGCAGTTCTTC CASSEWGQISYNEQFF
NA TRBJ2-2 NA TRBV7-2 TGTGCCAGCAGCTTAGGGGCAGGAATCACCGGGGAGCTGTTTTTT CASSLGAGITGELFF
NA TRBJ2-5 NA TRBV28 TGTGCCAGCAGTTTAAGGTCTCGGGCCAGGCCCCACCAAGAGACCCAGTACTTC CASSLRSRARPHQETQYF
NA TRBJ1-1 NA TRBV30 TGTGCCTGGTCCCTCCAGGGCACTGAAGCTTTCTTT CAWSLQGTEAFF
NA TRBJ2-7 TRBD1 TRBV18 TGTGCCAGCTCACCGAGAGGGGACAGCACTTCCGAGCAGTACTTC CASSPRGDSTSEQYF
NA TRBJ1-5 NA TRBV7-2 TGTGCCAGCAGCTTAGCCGACTATAGCAATCAGCCCCAGCATTTT CASSLADYSNQPQHF
NA TRBJ1-2 TRBD1 TRBV4-1 TGCGCCAGCAGCCAAGCGAGCAGGGGGGGAAACTATGGCTACACCTTC CASSQASRGGNYGYTF
NA TRBJ1-4 NA TRBV19 TGTGCCAGTACCCCCCTAGGGGGAAATGAAAAACTGTTTTTT CASTPLGGNEKLFF
NA TRBJ1-1 NA TRBV5-6 TGTGCCAGCAGCTCCGGAAAGACAGCTAACACTGAAGCTTTCTTT CASSSGKTANTEAFF
NA TRBJ2-7 NA TRBV5-1 TGCGCCAGCAGCTTGGCCCCCGGGGAGCAGTACTTC CASSLAPGEQYF
NA TRBJ1-5 NA TRBV19 TGTGCCAGTAGTATCAGGGGCAATCAGCCCCAGCATTTT CASSIRGNQPQHF
NA TRBJ2-3 NA TRBV2 TGTGCCAGCAGGACTGATGGGGATACGCAGTATTTT CASRTDGDTQYF
NA TRBJ1-3 NA TRBV5-1 TGCGCCAGCAGCTTGGCCGGGGGCCAAACCTCTGGAAACACCATATATTTT CASSLAGGQTSGNTIYF
NA TRBJ1-1 NA TRBV6-5 TGTGCCAGCAGTTACACTCCGGGGGCTGAAGCTTTCTTT CASSYTPGAEAFF
NA TRBJ2-7 TRBD1 TRBV2 TGTGCCAGCAGCGCGGGACAGGGGGGTCCCTACGAGCAGTACTTC CASSAGQGGPYEQYF
NA TRBJ2-7 TRBD2 TRBV2 TGTGCCAGCAGTACCGGGAGGGAGGGCTACGAGCAGTACTTC CASSTGREGYEQYF
few TRBJ1-1 NA TRBV29-1 TGCAGCGTTGAAGACGGGAGGGGCACTCAGGCTTTCTTT CSVEDGRGTQAFF
NA TRBJ2-1 NA TRBV5-1 TGCGCCAGCAGTGACTACATAGACAATGAGCAGTTCTTC CASSDYIDNEQFF
NA TRBJ1-5 NA TRBV2 TGTGCCAGCAGTGACCTACACTGGGGCAATCAGCCCCAGCATTTT CASSDLHWGNQPQHF
NA TRBJ2-5 NA TRBV10-3 TGTGCCATCGCGGCTAGCGTACAAGAGACCCAGTACTTC CAIAASVQETQYF
NA TRBJ2-7 NA TRBV5-1 TGCGCCAGCAGCTTGGGTTTAGGGACCGCCTACGAGCAGTACTTC CASSLGLGTAYEQYF
NA TRBJ2-2 TRBD1 TRBV5-1 TGCGCCAGCATGATCGGGACAGACGGGGAGCTGTTTTTT CASMIGTDGELFF
few TRBJ1-1 NA TRBV11-2 TGTGCCAGTATGACAGGATTTGGCACTGAAGCTTTCTTT CASMTGFGTEAFF
NA TRBJ1-5 NA TRBV6-6 TGTGCCAGCAGTACACTCGTGGAGGGCGGCCAGCCCCAGCATTTT CASSTLVEGGQPQHF
NA TRBJ2-5 NA TRBV15 TGTGCCACCAGCAGATCGTGGGACCGGGCCCGGGAGACCCAGTACTTC CATSRSWDRARETQYF
NA TRBJ2-3 NA TRBV10-3 TGTGCCATCAGTGAGTCATCGGCGGGGCTAGATACGCAGTATTTT CAISESSAGLDTQYF
NA TRBJ2-3 NA TRBV4-2 TGTGCCAGCAGCCAAGAAGGCAGGGCTGCCACAGATACGCAGTATTTT CASSQEGRAATDTQYF
NA TRBJ2-1 NA TRBV12-2 TGTGCAAGTCGCTCGCCCTGGACCGGGAGGGATTACAATGAGCAGTTCTTC CASRSPWTGRDYNEQFF
NA TRBJ2-1 NA TRBV25-1 TGTGCCAGCAGTGAATTTCGGCGGGGGCTCTACAATGAGCAGTTCTTC CASSEFRRGLYNEQFF
NA TRBJ2-7 NA TRBV7-3 TGTGCCAGCAGCTTTAGTGGCTCCTACGAGCAGTACTTC CASSFSGSYEQYF
NA TRBJ2-1 NA TRBV5-6 TGTGCCAGCAGCTCGATGTCAGTGAAAAATGAGCAGTTCTTC CASSSMSVKNEQFF
NA TRBJ2-5 TRBD1 TRBV6-1 TGTGCCAGCAGTCGATGGACAGGCCTCCAAGAGACCCAGTACTTC CASSRWTGLQETQYF